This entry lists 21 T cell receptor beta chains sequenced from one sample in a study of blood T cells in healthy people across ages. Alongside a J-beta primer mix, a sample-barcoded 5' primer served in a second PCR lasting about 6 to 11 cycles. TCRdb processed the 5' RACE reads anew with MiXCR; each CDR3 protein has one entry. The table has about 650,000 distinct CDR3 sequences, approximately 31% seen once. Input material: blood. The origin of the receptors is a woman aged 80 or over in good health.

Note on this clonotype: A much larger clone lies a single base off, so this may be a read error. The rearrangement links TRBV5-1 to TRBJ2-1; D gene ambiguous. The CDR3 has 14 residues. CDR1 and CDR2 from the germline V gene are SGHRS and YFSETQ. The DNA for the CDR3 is TGCGCCAGCAGCCTCGTGAGCTCCTACAATGGGCAGTTCTTC. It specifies CASSLVSSYNGQFF.

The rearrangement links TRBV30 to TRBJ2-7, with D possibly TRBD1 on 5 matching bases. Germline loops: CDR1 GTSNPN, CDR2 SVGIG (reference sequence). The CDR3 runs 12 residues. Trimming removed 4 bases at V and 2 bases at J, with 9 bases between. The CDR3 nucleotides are TGTGCCTGGACAGACAGTACCTACGAGCAGTACTTC. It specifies CAWTDSTYEQYF. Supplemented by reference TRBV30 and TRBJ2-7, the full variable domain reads SQTIHQWPATLVQPVGSPLSLECTVEGTSNPNLYWYRQAAGRGLQLLFYSVGIGQISSEVPQNLSASRPQDRQFILSSKKLLLSDSGFYLCAWTDSTYEQYFGPGTRLTVT.

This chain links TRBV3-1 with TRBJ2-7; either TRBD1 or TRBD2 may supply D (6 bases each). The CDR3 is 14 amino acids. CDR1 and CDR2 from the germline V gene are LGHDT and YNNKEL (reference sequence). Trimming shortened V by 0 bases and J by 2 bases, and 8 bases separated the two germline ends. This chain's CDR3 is CASSQDGGPYEQYF. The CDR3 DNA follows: TGTGCCAGCAGCCAAGACGGGGGCCCCTACGAGCAGTACTTC.

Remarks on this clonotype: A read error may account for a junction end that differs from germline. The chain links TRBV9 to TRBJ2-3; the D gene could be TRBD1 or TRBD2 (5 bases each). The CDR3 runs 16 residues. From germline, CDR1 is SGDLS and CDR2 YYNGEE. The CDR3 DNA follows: TGTGCCAGCAGCGCCCAGGGACGGGAATACACAGATACGCCGTATTTT. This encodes CASSAQGREYTDTPYF. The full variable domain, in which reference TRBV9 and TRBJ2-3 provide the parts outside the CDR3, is DSGVTQTPKHLITATGQRVTLRCSPRSGDLSVYWYQQSLDQGLQFLIQYYNGEERAKGNILERFSAQQFPDLHSELNLSSLELGDSALYFCASSAQGREYTDTPYFGPGTRLTVL.

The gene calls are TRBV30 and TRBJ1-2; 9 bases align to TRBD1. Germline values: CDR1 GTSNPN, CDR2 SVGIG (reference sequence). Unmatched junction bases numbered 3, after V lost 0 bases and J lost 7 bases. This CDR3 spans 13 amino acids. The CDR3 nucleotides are TGTGCCTGGAGTGTTAGGACAGGGGTTGGCTACACCTTC. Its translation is CAWSVRTGVGYTF.

The CDR3 spells CASGLPGQLMEVYGYTF. In DNA form, the CDR3 reads TGTGCTAGCGGATTACCGGGACAGCTGATGGAGGTCTATGGCTACACCTTC. The chain uses TRBV12-5 and TRBJ1-2; 7 nucleotides align to TRBD1. The CDR3 has 17 residues. Per the germline V gene, CDR1 is LGHNT and CDR2 is FRNRAP. V trimming: 9 bases; J trimming: 4 bases; junction bases outside the gene matches: 20. Based on the CDR3 plus reference TRBV12-5 and TRBJ1-2, the full variable domain is DARVTQTPRHKVTEMGQEVTMRCQPILGHNTVFWYRQTMMQGLELLAYFRNRAPLDDSGMPKDRFSAEMPDATLATLKIQPSEPRDSAVYFCASGLPGQLMEVYGYTFGSGTRLTVV.

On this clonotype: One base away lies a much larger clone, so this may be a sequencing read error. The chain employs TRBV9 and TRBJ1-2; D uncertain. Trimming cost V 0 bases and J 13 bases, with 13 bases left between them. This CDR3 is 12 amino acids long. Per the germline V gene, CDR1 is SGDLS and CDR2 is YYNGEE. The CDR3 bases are TGTGCCAGCAGCGTAGTCAGTCTACCGCCCACCTTC. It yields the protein CASSVVSLPPTF.

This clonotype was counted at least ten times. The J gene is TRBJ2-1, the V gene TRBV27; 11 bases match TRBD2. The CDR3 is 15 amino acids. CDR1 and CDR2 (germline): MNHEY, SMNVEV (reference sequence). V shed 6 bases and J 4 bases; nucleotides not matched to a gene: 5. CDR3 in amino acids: CASRPSGGNYNEQFF. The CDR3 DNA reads TGTGCCAGCAGACCTAGCGGGGGGAATTACAATGAGCAGTTCTTC.

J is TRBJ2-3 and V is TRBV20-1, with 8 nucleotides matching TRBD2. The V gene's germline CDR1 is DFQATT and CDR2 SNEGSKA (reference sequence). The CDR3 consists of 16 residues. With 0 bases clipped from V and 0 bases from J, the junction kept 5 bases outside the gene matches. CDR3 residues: CSARDVWTSSTDTQYF. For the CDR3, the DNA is TGCAGTGCTAGAGATGTTTGGACTAGCAGCACAGATACGCAGTATTTT.

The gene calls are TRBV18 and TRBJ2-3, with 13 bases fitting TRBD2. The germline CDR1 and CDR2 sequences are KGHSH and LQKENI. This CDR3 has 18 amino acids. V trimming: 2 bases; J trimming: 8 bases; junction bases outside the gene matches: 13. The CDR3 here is CASSPGTSGDPPAGTQYF. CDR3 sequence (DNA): TGTGCCAGCTCACCAGGGACTAGCGGGGATCCCCCCGCAGGTACGCAGTATTTT.

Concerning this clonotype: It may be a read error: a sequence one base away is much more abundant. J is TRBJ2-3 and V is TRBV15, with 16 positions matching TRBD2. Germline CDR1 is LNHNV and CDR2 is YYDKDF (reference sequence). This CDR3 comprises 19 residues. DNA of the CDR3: TGTGCCACCAGCAGATCCGGGACTAGCGGGGGGGCTGGCACAGATACGCGGTATTTT. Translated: CATSRSGTSGGAGTDTRYF.

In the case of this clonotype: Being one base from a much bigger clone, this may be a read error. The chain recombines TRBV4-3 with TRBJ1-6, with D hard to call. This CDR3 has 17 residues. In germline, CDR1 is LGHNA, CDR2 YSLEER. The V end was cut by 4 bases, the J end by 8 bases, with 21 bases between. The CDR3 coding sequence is TGCGCCAGCAGCCGCGACCTGATGCAGACGGATGATTCACCCCTCCACTTT. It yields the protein CASSRDLMQTDDSPLHF.

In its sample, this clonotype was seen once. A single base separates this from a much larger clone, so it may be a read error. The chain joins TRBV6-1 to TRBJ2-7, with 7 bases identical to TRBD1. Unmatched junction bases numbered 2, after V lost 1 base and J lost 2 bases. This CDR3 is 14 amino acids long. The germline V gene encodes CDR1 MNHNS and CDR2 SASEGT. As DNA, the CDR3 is TGTGCCAGCAGTGAAGGCGGACAGGCCTACGAGCAGTACTTC. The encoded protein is CASSEGGQAYEQYF.

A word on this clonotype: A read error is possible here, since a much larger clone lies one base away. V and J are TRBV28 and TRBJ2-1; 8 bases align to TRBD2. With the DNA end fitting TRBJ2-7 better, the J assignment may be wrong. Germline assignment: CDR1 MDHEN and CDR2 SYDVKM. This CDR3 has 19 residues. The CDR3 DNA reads TGTGCCAGCAGTTCATATCCGGGGGGGCTAGCGGTTTCCTACAATGAGCAGTACTTC. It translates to CASSSYPGGLAVSYNEQYF.

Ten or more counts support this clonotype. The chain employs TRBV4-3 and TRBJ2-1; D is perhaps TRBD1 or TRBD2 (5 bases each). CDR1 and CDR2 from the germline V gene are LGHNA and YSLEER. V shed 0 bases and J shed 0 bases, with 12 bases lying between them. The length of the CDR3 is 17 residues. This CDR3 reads CASSQDLAGSSYNEQFF. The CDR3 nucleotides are TGCGCCAGCAGCCAAGATCTGGCAGGGAGCTCCTACAATGAGCAGTTCTTC.

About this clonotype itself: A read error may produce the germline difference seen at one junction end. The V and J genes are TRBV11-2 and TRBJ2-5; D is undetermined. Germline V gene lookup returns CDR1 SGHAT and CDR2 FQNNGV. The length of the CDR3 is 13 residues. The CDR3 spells CVSSLAEDSKQYF. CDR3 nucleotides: TGTGTCAGCAGCTTAGCTGAGGATTCCAAGCAGTACTTC.

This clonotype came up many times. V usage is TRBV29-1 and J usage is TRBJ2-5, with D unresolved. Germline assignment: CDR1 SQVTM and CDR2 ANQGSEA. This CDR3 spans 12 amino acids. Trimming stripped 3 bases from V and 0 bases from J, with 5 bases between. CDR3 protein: CSVDGNQETQYF. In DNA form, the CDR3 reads TGCAGCGTTGATGGAAACCAAGAGACCCAGTACTTC.

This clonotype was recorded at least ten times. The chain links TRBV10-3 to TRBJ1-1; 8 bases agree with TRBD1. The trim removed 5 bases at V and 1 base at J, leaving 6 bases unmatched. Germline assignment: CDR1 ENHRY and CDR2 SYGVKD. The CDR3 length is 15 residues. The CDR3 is CAISQDDRGNTEAFF. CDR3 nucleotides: TGTGCCATCAGTCAGGACGACAGGGGGAACACTGAAGCTTTCTTT.

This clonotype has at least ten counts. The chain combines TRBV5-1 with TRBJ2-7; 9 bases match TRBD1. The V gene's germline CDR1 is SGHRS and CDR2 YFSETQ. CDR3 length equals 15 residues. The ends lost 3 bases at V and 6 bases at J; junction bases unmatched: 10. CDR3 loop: CASSSGTGIGLEQYF. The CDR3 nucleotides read TGCGCCAGCAGCTCCGGGACAGGGATAGGGCTCGAGCAGTACTTC. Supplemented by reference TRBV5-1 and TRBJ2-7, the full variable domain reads KAGVTQTPRYLIKTRGQQVTLSCSPISGHRSVSWYQQTPGQGLQFLFEYFSETQRNKGNFPGRFSGRQFSNSRSEMNVSTLELGDSALYLCASSSGTGIGLEQYFGPGTRLTVT.

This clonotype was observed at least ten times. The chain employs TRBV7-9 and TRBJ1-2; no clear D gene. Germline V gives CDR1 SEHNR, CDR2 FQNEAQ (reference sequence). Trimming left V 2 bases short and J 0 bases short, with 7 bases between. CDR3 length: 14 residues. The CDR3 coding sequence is TGTGCCAGCAGCTTAAGTACTCCTAACTATGGCTACACCTTC. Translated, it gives CASSLSTPNYGYTF.

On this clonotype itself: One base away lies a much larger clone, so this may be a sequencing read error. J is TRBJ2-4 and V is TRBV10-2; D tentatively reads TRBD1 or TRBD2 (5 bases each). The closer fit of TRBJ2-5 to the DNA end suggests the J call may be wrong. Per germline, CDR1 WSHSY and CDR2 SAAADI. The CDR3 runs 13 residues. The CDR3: CARGPGTRETQYF. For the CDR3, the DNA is TGCGCCAGGGGCCCAGGGACCCGGGAGACCCAGTACTTC.